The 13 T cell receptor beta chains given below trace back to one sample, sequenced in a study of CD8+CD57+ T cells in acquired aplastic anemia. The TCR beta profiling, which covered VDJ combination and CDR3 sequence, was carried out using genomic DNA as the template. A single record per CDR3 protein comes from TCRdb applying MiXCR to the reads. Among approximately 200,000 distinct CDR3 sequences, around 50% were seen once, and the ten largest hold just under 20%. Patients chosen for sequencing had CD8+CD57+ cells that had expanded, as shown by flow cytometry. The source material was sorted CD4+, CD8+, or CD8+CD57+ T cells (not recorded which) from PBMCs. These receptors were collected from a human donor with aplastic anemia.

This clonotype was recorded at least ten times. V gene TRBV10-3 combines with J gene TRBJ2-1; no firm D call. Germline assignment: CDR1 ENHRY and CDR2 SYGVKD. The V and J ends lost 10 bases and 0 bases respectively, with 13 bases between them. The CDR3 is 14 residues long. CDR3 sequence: CATVLGSSYNEQFF. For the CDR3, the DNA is TGTGCCACCGTTTTGGGAAGCTCCTACAATGAGCAGTTCTTC.

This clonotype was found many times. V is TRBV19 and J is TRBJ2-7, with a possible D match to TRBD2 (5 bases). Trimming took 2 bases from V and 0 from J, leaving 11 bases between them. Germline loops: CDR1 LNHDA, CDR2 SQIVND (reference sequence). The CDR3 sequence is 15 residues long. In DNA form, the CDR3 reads TGTGCCAGTAGTATATCGACTACCTCCTCCTACGAGCAGTACTTC. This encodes CASSISTTSSYEQYF. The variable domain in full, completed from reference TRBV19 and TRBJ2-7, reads DGGITQSPKYLFRKEGQNVTLSCEQNLNHDAMYWYRQDPGQGLRLIYYSQIVNDFQKGDIAEGYSVSREKKESFPLTVTSAQKNPTAFYLCASSISTTSSYEQYFGPGTRLTVT.

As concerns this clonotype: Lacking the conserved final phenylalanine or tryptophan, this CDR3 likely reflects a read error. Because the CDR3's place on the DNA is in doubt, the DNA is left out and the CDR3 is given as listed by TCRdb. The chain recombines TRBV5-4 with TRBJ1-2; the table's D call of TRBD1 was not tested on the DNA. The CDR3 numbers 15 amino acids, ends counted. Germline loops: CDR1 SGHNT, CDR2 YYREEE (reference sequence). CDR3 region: CASSLASRGPNGNTY.

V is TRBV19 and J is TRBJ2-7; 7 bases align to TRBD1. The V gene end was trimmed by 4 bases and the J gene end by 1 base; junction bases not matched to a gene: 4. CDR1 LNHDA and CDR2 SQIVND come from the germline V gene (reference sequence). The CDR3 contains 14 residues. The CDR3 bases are TGTGCCAGTAGTAGCACGACAGGGTCCTACGAGCAGTACTTC. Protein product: CASSSTTGSYEQYF.

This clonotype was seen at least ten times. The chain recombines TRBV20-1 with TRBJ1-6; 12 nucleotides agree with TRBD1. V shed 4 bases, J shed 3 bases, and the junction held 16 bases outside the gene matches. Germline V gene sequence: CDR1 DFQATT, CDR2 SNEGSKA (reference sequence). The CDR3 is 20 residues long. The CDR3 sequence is CSATLQGQGAVVVYNSPLHF. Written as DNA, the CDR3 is TGCAGTGCTACGCTCCAGGGACAGGGGGCTGTTGTGGTCTATAATTCACCCCTCCACTTT.

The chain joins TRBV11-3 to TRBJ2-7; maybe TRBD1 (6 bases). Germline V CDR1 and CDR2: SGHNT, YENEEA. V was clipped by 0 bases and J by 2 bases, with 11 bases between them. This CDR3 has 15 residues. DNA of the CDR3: TGTGCCAGCAGCTTAGAGGCAGGGACAACCTACGAGCAGTACTTC. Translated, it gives CASSLEAGTTYEQYF.

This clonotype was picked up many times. In nucleotides, the CDR3 is TGTGCCAGCAGTTTAGGTGCTGGAGGAGCTTTCTTT. This codes for CASSLGAGGAFF. The gene calls are TRBV12-3 or TRBV12-4 and TRBJ1-1; the D is unclear. V dropped 1 base and J dropped 10 bases, with 10 bases sitting between them. The CDR3 extends over 12 amino acids.

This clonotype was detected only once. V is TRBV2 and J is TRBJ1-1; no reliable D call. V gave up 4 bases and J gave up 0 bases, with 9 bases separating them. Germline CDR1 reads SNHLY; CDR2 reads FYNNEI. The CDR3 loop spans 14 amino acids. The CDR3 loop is CASSGTVMNTEAFF. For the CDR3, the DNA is TGTGCCAGCAGTGGAACGGTGATGAACACTGAAGCTTTCTTT.

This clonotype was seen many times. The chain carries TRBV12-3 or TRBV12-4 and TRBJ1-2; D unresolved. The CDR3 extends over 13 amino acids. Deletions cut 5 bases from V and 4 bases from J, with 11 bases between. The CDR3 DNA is TGTGCCAGCAGTCCGACCAGCGGCTATGGCTACACCTTC. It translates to CASSPTSGYGYTF.

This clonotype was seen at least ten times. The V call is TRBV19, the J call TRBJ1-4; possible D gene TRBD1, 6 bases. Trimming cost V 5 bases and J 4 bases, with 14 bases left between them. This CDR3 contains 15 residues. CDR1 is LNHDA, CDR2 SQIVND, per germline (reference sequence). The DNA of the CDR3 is TGTGCCAGTAGTCCCTTGGACAGCCATAATGAAAAACTGTTTTTT. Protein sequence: CASSPLDSHNEKLFF. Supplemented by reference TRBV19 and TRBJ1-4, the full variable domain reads DGGITQSPKYLFRKEGQNVTLSCEQNLNHDAMYWYRQDPGQGLRLIYYSQIVNDFQKGDIAEGYSVSREKKESFPLTVTSAQKNPTAFYLCASSPLDSHNEKLFFGSGTQLSVL.

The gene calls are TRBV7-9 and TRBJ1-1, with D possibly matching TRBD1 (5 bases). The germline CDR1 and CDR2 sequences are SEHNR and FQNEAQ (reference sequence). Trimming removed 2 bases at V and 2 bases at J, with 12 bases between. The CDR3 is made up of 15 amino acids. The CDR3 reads CASSLYGGGNTEAFF. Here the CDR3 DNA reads TGTGCCAGCAGCTTATACGGGGGGGGAAACACTGAAGCTTTCTTT.

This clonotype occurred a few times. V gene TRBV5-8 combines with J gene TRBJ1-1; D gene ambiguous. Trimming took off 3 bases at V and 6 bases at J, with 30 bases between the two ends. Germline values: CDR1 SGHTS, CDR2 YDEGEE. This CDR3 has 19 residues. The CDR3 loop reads CASSSPRGGITSSLAEAFF. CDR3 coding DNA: TGTGCCAGCAGCTCCCCCCGGGGAGGAATAACATCTTCTTTGGCTGAAGCTTTCTTT.

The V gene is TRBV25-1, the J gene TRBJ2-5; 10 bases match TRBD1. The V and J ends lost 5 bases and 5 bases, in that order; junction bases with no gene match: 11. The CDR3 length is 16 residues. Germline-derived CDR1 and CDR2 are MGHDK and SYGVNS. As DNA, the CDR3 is TGTGCCAGCAGTAGGCTAGACAGGGGGCGTGAGGAGACCCAGTACTTC. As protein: CASSRLDRGREETQYF.